Sequencing of this T cell receptor (beta chain) was carried out in a study of response to subunit inactivated influenza vaccine. Study conclusions and caveats: Authors suggested each seasonal influenza vaccination recruits few new T cells.

Points on this clonotype: Its specificity is unknown.

The CDR3 is made up of 18 amino acids. With V trimmed by 2 bases and J by 4 bases, 15 bases remained unmatched. CDR1 is SGHRS and CDR2 is YFSETQ in the germline V gene. A single record per CDR3 protein comes from TCRdb applying MiXCR to the RT-PCR reads. The sample has under 950,000 distinct CDR3 sequences; 20% to 25% are singletons. The rearrangement links TRBV5-1 to TRBJ2-5; 9 bases line up with TRBD1. The sequence was collected from a man between 50 and 59 years old who received an inactivated influenza vaccine. This specimen was PBMCs from blood, taken 5 days after vaccination. In nucleotides, the CDR3 is TGCGCCAGCAGCTTAAGGGCGTCGGACAGGGGACTCCGAGAGACCCAGTACTTC. Its translation: CASSLRASDRGLRETQYF.